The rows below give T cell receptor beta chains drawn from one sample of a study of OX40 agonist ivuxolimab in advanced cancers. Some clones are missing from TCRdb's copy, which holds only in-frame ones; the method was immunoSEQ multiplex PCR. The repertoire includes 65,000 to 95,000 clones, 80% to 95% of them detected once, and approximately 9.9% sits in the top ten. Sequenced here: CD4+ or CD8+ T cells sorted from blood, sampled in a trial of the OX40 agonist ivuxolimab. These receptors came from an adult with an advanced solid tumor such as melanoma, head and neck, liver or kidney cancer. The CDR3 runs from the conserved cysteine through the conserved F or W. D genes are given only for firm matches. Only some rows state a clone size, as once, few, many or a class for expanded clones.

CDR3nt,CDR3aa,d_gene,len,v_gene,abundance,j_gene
TGTGCCAGCAGTGAAAGGGCAGGGGACTATGGCTACACCTTC,CASSERAGDYGYTF,.,14,TRBV6-1,.,TRBJ1-2
TGTGCCACTAGCGGGGAAGGGCACCAGCCCCAGCATTTT,CATSGEGHQPQHF,.,13,TRBV27,.,TRBJ1-5
TGTGCCAGCAGCTCGTTGGGACTCCTATCGGGAGAGACCCAGTACTTC,CASSSLGLLSGETQYF,.,16,TRBV5-6,.,TRBJ2-5
TGTGCCAGCAGCTCCCTCTACGAGACCCAGTACTTC,CASSSLYETQYF,.,12,TRBV11-2,.,TRBJ2-5
TGTGCCAGCAGTTTATGGGCCGGACAGAGCTCCTACGAGCAGTACTTC,CASSLWAGQSSYEQYF,.,16,TRBV27,.,TRBJ2-7
TGTGCCAGCAGCCCTTCATTTTCGGCACAGGGGGCCGAGCAGTACTTC,CASSPSFSAQGAEQYF,TRBD1,16,TRBV14,.,TRBJ2-7
TGTGCCAGCAGCGTAGGTGGCCTAGGGGGAGACTATGGCTACACCTTC,CASSVGGLGGDYGYTF,.,16,TRBV9,.,TRBJ1-2
TGTGCCAGCAGCGTAGGGACAGGGGGTTTAGAGACCCAGTACTTC,CASSVGTGGLETQYF,TRBD1,15,TRBV9,few,TRBJ2-5
TGTGCCAGTAGGACGGAATACGAGCAGTACTTC,CASRTEYEQYF,.,11,TRBV19,.,TRBJ2-7
TGTGCCAGCAGCCGGACTAGCGGGGGGCCAGAGCAGTTCTTC,CASSRTSGGPEQFF,TRBD2,14,TRBV27,.,TRBJ2-1
TGTGCCAGTAGCTGGGGGACAGGGACCTGGTATGGCTACACCTTC,CASSWGTGTWYGYTF,TRBD1,15,TRBV19,.,TRBJ1-2
TGTGCCAGCAGCCAGGCGAGCGGGGGGGCCGGCGAGACCCAGTACTTC,CASSQASGGAGETQYF,TRBD2,16,TRBV4-2,.,TRBJ2-5
TGTGCCAGCAGCGTAGGGGCAGGGGGCAATCAGCCCCAGCATTTT,CASSVGAGGNQPQHF,.,15,TRBV9,.,TRBJ1-5
TGTGCCAGCAGCTTAGAGGGTAGTGGGGGTCCCAAAAACATTCAGTACTTC,CASSLEGSGGPKNIQYF,.,17,TRBV11-2,.,TRBJ2-4
TGTGCCAGCACCGGGACGTGGGATGAGCAGTTCTTC,CASTGTWDEQFF,.,12,TRBV5-4,.,TRBJ2-1
TGTGCCAGCAGCTGGGGACAGGGAGAGTACGAGCAGTACTTC,CASSWGQGEYEQYF,TRBD1,14,TRBV7-2,.,TRBJ2-7
TGTGCCAGCAGCGCACGCCGGCTGGGGGGGGTCCAAGAGACCCAGTACTTC,CASSARRLGGVQETQYF,TRBD2,17,TRBV7-9,.,TRBJ2-5
TGTGCCAGCAGCTTACCGACAGGTAGCTCCTACAATGAGCAGTTCTTC,CASSLPTGSSYNEQFF,.,16,TRBV7-6,.,TRBJ2-1
TGTGCCAGCAGTGAGACTAGCGGGGGACCCGGGGAGCTGTTTTTT,CASSETSGGPGELFF,TRBD2,15,TRBV6-4,many,TRBJ2-2
TGCGCCAGCAGTGGGACTAGCGGGGGGGTTCAAGAGACCCAGTACTTC,CASSGTSGGVQETQYF,TRBD2,16,TRBV10-2,once,TRBJ2-5
TGTGCCAGCAGCTTTTACCAGGACCACTACGAGCAGTACTTC,CASSFYQDHYEQYF,.,14,TRBV5-4,.,TRBJ2-7
TGCGCCAGCACCTCGACAGGGGGACAGGGCGAGGGCTACACCTTC,CASTSTGGQGEGYTF,TRBD1,15,TRBV4-1,once,TRBJ1-2
TGTGCCAGCATCGCGGACAGGGGGTACGAGCAGTACTTC,CASIADRGYEQYF,TRBD1,13,TRBV6-5,.,TRBJ2-7
TGTGCCAGCAGCCCGACCGGATACAACTATGGCTACACCTTC,CASSPTGYNYGYTF,.,14,TRBV27,.,TRBJ1-2
TGTGCCAGCAGCTTAAAATTTGGGGGGACAGTCCCACCGGGACTAGGTTCAACAGATACGCAGTATTTT,CASSLKFGGTVPPGLGSTDTQYF,.,23,TRBV7-3,.,TRBJ2-3
TGTGCCAGCAGCTTAGTGGCGGGCGCAACTAATGAAAAACTGTTTTTT,CASSLVAGATNEKLFF,.,16,TRBV11-2,.,TRBJ1-4
TGTGCCAGCAGTCCAGAGTGGGATCAGCCCCAGCATTTT,CASSPEWDQPQHF,.,13,TRBV7-8,few,TRBJ1-5